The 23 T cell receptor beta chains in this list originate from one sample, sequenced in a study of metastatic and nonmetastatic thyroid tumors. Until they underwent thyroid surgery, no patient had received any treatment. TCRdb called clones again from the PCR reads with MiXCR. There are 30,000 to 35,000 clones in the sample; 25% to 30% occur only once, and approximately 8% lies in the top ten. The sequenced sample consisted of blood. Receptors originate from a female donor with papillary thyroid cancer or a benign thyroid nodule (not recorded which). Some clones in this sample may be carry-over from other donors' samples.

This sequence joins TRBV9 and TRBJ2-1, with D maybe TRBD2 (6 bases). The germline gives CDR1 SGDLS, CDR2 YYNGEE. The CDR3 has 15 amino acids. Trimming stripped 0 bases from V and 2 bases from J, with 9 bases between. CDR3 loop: CASSVAGDPYNEQFF. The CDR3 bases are TGTGCCAGCAGCGTAGCGGGGGACCCCTACAATGAGCAGTTCTTC. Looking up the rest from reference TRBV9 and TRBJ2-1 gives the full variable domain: DSGVTQTPKHLITATGQRVTLRCSPRSGDLSVYWYQQSLDQGLQFLIQYYNGEERAKGNILERFSAQQFPDLHSELNLSSLELGDSALYFCASSVAGDPYNEQFFGPGTRLTVL.

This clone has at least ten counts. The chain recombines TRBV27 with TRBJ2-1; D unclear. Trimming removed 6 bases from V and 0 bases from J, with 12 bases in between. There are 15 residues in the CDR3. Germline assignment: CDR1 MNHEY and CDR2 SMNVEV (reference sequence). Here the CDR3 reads CASSLRLSSYNEQFF. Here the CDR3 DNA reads TGTGCCAGCAGCCTCAGGTTGAGCTCCTACAATGAGCAGTTCTTC.

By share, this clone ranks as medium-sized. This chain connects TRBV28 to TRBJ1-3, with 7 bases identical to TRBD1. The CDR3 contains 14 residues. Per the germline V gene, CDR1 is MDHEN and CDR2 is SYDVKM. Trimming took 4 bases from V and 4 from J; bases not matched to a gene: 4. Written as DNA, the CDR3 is TGTGCCAGCAGTTCGACAGGGCCAGGAAACACCATATATTTT. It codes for CASSSTGPGNTIYF.

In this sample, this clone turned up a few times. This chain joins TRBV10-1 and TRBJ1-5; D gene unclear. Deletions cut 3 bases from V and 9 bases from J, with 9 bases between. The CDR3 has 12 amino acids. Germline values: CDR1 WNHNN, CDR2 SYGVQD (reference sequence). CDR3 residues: CASSDSTAPQHF. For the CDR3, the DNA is TGCGCCAGCAGTGACAGTACCGCGCCCCAGCATTTT.

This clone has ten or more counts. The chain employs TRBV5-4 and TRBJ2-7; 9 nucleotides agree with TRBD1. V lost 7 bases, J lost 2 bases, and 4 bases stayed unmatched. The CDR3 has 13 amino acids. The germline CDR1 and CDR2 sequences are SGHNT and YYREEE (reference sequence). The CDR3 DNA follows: TGTGCCAGCCGGACAGGGGATGCCTACGAGCAGTACTTC. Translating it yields CASRTGDAYEQYF.

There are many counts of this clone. CDR3 loop: CASSPQGNTEAFF. The CDR3 coding sequence is TGTGCCAGCTCACCACAGGGTAACACTGAAGCTTTCTTT. The rearrangement links TRBV18 to TRBJ1-1; no clear D. Germline V gives CDR1 KGHSH, CDR2 LQKENI. The CDR3 runs to 13 residues. Trimming pared 1 base from V and 2 bases from J, leaving 5 bases between.

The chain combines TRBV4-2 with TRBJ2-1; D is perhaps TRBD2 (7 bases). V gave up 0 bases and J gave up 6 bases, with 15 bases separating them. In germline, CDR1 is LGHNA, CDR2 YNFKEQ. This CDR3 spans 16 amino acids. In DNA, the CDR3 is TGTGCCAGCAGCCAAGATTTGGGGGAGGGGGGCAATGAGCAGTTCTTC. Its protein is CASSQDLGEGGNEQFF.

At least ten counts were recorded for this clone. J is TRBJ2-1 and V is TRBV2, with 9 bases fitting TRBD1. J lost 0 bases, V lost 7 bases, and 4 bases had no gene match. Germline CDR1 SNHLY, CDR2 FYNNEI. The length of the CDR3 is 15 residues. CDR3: CASMRGQGSYNEQFF. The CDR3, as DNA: TGTGCCAGCATGAGGGGACAGGGCTCCTACAATGAGCAGTTCTTC.

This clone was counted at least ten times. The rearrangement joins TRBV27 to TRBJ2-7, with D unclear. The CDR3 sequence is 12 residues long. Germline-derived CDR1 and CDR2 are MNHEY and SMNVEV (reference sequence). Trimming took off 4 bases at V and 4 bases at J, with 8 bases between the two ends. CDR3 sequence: CASSSPLYEQYF. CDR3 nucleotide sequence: TGTGCCAGCAGTTCTCCCCTTTACGAGCAGTACTTC.

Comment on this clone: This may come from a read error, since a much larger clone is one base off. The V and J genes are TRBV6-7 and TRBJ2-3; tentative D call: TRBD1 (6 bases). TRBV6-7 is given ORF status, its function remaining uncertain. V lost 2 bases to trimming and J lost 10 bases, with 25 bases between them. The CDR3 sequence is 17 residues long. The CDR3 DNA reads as TGTGCCAGCAGTTACCCGAGGGGGTGGGGGCCTTGTTTGGCGCAGTATTTT. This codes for CASSYPRGWGPCLAQYF.

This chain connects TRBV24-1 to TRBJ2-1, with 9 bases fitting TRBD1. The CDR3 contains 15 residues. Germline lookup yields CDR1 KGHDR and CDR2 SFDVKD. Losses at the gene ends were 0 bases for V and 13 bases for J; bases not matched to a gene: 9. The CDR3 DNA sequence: TGTGCCACCAGTGATTTGGGCACAGGGGGCCCAATCCAGTTCTTC. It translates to CATSDLGTGGPIQFF.

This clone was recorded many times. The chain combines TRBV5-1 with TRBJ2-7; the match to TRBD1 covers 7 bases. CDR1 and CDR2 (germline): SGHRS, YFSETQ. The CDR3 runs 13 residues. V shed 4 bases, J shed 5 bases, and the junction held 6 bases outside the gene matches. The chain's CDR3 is CASSHTGVNEQYF. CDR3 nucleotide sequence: TGCGCCAGCAGCCATACAGGGGTCAACGAGCAGTACTTC.

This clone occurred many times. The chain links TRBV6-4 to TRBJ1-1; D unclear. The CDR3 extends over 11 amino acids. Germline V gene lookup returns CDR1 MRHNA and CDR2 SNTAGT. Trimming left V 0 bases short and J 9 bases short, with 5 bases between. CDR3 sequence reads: CASSDSYQAFF. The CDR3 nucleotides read TGTGCCAGCAGTGACTCGTATCAAGCTTTCTTT.

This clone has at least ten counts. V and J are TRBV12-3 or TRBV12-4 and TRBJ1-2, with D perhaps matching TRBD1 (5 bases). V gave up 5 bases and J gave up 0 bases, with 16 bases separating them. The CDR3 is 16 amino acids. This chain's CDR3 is CASSEYRTSANYGYTF. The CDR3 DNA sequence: TGTGCCAGCAGTGAATACAGGACGTCCGCTAACTATGGCTACACCTTC.

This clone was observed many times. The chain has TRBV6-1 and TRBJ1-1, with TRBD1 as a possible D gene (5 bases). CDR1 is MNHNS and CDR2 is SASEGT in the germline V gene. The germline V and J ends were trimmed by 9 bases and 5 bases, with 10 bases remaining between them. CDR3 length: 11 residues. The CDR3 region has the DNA TGTGCCAGGAGGGGTCATACTGAAGCTTTCTTT. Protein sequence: CARRGHTEAFF.

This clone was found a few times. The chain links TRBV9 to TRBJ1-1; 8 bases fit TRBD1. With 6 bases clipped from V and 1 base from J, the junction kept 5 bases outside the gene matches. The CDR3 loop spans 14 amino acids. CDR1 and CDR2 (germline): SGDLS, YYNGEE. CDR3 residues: CASTQGAANTEAFF. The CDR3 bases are TGTGCCAGCACCCAGGGGGCGGCGAACACTGAAGCTTTCTTT.

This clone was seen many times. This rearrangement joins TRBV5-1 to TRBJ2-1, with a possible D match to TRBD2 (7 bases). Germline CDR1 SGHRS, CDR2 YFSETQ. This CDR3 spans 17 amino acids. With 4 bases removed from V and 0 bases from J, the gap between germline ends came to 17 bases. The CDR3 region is CASSREGGPSSYNEQFF. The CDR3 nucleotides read TGCGCCAGCAGCCGAGAGGGGGGGCCGAGCTCCTACAATGAGCAGTTCTTC.

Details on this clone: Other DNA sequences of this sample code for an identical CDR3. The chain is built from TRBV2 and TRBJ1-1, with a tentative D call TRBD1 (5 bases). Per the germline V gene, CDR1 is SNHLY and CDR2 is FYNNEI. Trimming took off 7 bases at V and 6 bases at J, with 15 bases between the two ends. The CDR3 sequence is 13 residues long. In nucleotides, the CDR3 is TGTGCCAGCACCCTCGGGACTGATTCTGAAGCTTTCTTT. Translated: CASTLGTDSEAFF.

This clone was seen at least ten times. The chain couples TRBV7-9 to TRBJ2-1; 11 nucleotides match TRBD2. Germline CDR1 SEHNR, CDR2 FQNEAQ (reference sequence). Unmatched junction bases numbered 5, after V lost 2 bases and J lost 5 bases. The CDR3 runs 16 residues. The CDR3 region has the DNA TGTGCCAGCAGCTTACTCCCGGGACTAGCGGACAATGAGCAGTTCTTC. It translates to CASSLLPGLADNEQFF.

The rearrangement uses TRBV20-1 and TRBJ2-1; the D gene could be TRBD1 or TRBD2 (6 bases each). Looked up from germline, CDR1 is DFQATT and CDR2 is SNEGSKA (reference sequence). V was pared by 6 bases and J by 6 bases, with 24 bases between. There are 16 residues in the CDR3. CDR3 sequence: CSALERGGSRGNEQFF. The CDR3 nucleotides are TGCAGTGCCCTTGAGAGAGGGGGGAGTAGGGGCAATGAGCAGTTCTTC.

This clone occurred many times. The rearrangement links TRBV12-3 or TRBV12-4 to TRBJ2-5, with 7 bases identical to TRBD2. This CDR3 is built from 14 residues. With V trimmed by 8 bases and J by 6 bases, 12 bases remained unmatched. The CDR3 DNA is TGTGCCAGCTTGTCCCGGGAGGCCGATAAGACCCAGTACTTC. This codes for CASLSREADKTQYF.

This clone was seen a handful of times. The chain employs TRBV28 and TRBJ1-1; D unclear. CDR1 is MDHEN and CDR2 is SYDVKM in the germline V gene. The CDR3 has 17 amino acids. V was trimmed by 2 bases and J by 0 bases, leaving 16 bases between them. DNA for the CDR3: TGTGCCAGCAGTTTAGTAAAAGCGGTCCCGATGAACACTGAAGCTTTCTTT. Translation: CASSLVKAVPMNTEAFF.

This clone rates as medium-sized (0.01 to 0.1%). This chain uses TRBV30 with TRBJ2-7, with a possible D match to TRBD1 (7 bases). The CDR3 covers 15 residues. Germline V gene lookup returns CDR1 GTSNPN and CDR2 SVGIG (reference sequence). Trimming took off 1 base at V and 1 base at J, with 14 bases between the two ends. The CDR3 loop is CAWSALQGGSYEQYF. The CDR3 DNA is TGTGCCTGGAGTGCCCTGCAGGGGGGATCCTACGAGCAGTACTTC. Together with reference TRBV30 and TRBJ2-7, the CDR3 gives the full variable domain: SQTIHQWPATLVQPVGSPLSLECTVEGTSNPNLYWYRQAAGRGLQLLFYSVGIGQISSEVPQNLSASRPQDRQFILSSKKLLLSDSGFYLCAWSALQGGSYEQYFGPGTRLTVT.